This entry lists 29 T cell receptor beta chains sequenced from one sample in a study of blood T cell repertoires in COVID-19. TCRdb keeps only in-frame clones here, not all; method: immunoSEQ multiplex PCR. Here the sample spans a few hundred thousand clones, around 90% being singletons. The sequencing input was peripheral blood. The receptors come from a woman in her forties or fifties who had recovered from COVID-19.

CDR3 in DNA: TGTGCCAGCAGCCCGGGGGGGGGCGGATTGAACACTGAAGCTTTCTTT. It is translated as CASSPGGGGLNTEAFF. V gene TRBV5-4 combines with J gene TRBJ1-1, with D perhaps TRBD1 (6 bases). V dropped 4 bases and J dropped 0 bases, with 16 bases sitting between them. This CDR3 contains 16 residues. Germline V gives CDR1 SGHNT, CDR2 YYREEE (reference sequence).

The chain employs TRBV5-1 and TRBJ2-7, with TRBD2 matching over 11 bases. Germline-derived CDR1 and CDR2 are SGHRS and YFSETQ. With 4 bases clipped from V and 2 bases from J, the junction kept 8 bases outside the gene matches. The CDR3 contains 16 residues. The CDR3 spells CASSKPTSGATYEQYF. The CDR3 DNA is TGCGCCAGCAGCAAGCCGACTAGCGGGGCGACCTACGAGCAGTACTTC.

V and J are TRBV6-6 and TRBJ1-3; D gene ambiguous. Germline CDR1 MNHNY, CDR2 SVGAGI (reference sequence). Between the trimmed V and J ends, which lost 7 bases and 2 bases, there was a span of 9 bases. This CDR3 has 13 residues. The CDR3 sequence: CASNTPAGNTIYF. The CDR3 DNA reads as TGTGCCAGCAACACCCCAGCTGGAAACACCATATATTTT.

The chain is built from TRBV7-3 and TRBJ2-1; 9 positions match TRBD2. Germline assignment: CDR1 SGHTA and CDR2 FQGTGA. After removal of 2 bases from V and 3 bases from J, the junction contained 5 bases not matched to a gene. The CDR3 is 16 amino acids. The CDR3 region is CASSLGRREGYNEQFF. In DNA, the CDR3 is TGTGCCAGCAGCTTAGGGCGGCGGGAGGGCTACAATGAGCAGTTCTTC.

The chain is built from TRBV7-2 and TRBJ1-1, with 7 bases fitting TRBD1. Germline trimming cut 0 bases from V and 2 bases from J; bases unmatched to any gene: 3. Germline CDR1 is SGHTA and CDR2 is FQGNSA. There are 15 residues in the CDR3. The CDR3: CASSLAAGGNTEAFF. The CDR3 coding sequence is TGTGCCAGCAGCTTAGCGGCAGGGGGAAACACTGAAGCTTTCTTT.

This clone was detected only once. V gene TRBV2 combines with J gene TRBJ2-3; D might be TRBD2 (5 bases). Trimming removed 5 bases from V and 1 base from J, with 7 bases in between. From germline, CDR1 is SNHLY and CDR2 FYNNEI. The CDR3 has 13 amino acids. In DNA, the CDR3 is TGTGCCAGCAGTCCCGGGGGCACAGATACGCAGTATTTT. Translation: CASSPGGTDTQYF.

The CDR3 bases are TGTGCCAGCAGCTTGGCCGGACAGGAGCAGTACTTC. As protein: CASSLAGQEQYF. The gene calls are TRBV5-4 and TRBJ2-7; a possible D gene is TRBD1 (6 bases). V was pared by 0 bases and J by 7 bases, with 8 bases between. Germline CDR1 is SGHNT and CDR2 is YYREEE (reference sequence). CDR3 length equals 12 residues.

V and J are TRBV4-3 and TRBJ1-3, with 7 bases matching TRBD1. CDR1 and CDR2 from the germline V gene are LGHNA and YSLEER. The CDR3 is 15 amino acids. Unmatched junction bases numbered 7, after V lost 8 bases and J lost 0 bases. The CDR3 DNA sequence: TGCGCCAGCTCCCGGGACAGCGCCTCTGGAAACACCATATATTTT. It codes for CASSRDSASGNTIYF.

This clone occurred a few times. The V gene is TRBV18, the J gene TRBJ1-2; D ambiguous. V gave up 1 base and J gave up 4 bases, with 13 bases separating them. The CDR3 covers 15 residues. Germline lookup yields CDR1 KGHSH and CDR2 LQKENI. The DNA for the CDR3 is TGTGCCAGCTCACCACAGCAGGATGGGTCCTATGGCTACACCTTC. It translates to CASSPQQDGSYGYTF.

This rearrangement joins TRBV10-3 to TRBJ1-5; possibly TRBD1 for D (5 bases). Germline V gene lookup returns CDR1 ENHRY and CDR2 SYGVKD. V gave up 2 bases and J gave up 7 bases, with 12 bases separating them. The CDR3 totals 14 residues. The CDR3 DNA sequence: TGTGCCATCAGTGAGGGGGGGGAGTCACAGCCCCAGCATTTT. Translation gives CAISEGGESQPQHF.

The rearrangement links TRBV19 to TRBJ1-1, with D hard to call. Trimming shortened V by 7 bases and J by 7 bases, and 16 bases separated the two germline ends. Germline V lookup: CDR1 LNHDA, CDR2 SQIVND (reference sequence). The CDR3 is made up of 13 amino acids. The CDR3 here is CASKPGRYGEAFF. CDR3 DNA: TGTGCCAGTAAGCCGGGGAGGTACGGTGAAGCTTTCTTT. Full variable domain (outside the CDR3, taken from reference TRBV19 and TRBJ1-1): DGGITQSPKYLFRKEGQNVTLSCEQNLNHDAMYWYRQDPGQGLRLIYYSQIVNDFQKGDIAEGYSVSREKKESFPLTVTSAQKNPTAFYLCASKPGRYGEAFFGQGTRLTVV.

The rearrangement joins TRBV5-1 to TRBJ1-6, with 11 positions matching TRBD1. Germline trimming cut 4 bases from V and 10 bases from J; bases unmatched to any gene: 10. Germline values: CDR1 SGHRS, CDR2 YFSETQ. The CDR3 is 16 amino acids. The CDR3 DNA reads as TGCGCCAGCAGCCGGACAGGGGGCGGAGGGCAATCACCCCTCCACTTT. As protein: CASSRTGGGGQSPLHF.

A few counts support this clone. The CDR3 sequence: CASRQGSNEKLFF. CDR3 sequence (DNA): TGCGCCAGCAGGCAGGGGTCTAATGAAAAACTGTTTTTT. The genes are TRBV5-1 and TRBJ1-4, with D possibly being TRBD1 (6 bases). CDR3 size: 13 residues. Trimming cost V 5 bases and J 3 bases, with 8 bases left between them. Looked up from germline, CDR1 is SGHRS and CDR2 is YFSETQ.

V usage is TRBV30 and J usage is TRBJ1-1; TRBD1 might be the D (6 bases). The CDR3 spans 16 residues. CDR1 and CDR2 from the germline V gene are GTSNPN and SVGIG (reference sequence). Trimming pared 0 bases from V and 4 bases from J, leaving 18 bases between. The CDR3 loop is CAWSVPRGAPGTEAFF. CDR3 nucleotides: TGTGCCTGGAGTGTACCTCGGGGGGCGCCGGGCACTGAAGCTTTCTTT.

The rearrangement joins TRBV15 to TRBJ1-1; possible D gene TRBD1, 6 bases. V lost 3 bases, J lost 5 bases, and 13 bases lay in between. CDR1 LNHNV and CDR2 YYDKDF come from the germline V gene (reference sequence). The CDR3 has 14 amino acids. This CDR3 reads CATSRGQGLTEAFF. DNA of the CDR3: TGTGCCACCAGCAGGGGGCAGGGGCTAACTGAAGCTTTCTTT.

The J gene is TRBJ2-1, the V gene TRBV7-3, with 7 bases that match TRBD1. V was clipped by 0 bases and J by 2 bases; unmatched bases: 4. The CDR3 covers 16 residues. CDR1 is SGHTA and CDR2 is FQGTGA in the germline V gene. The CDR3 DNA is TGTGCCAGCAGCTTAACGACAGGGTTTACCTACAATGAGCAGTTCTTC. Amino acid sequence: CASSLTTGFTYNEQFF.

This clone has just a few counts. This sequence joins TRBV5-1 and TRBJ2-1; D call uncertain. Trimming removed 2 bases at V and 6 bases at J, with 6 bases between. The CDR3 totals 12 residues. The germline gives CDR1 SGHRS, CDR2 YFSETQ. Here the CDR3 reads CASSLTGNEQFF. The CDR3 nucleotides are TGCGCCAGCAGCTTAACTGGCAATGAGCAGTTCTTC.

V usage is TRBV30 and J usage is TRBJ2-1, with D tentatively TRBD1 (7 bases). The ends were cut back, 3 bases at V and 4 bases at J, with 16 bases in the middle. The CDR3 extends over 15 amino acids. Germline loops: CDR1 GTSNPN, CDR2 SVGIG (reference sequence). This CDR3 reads CAWSFNRGGYNEQFF. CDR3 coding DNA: TGTGCCTGGAGCTTCAACAGGGGAGGTTACAATGAGCAGTTCTTC.

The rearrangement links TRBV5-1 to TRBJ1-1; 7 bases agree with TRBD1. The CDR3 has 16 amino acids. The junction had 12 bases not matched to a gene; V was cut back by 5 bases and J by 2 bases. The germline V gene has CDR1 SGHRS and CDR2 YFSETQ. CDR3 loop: CASSPIPGTDNTEAFF. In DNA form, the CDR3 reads TGCGCCAGCAGTCCTATCCCCGGGACAGACAACACTGAAGCTTTCTTT.

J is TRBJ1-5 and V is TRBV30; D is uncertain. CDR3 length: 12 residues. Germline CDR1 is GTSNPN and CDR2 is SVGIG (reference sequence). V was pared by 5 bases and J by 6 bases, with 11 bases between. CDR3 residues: CAWAEGIQPQHF. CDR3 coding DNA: TGTGCCTGGGCGGAGGGTATTCAGCCCCAGCATTTT. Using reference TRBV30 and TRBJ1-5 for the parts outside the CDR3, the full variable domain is SQTIHQWPATLVQPVGSPLSLECTVEGTSNPNLYWYRQAAGRGLQLLFYSVGIGQISSEVPQNLSASRPQDRQFILSSKKLLLSDSGFYLCAWAEGIQPQHFGDGTRLSIL.

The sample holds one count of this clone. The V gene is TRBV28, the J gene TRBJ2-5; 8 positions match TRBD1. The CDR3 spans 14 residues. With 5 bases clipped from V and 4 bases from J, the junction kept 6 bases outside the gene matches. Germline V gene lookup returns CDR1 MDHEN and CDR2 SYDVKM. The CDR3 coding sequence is TGTGCCAGCAGTCTGGACAGGGTAGTAGAGACCCAGTACTTC. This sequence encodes CASSLDRVVETQYF.

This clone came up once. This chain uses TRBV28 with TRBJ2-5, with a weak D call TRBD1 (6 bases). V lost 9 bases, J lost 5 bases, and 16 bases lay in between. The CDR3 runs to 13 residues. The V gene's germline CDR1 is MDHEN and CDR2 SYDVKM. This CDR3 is CASRVQGLETQYF. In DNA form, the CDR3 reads TGTGCCAGTAGAGTACAGGGTCTTGAGACCCAGTACTTC.

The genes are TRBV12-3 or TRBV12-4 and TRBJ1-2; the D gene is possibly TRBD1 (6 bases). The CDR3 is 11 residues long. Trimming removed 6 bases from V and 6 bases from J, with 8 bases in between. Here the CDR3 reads CASRGGHGYTF. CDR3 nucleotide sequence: TGTGCCAGCAGAGGGGGTCATGGCTACACCTTC.

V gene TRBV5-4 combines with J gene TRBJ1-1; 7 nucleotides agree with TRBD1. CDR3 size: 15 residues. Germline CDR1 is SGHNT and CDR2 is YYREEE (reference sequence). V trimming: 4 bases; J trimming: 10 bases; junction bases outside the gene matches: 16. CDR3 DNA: TGTGCCAGCAGCCAGAGACAGGGATGGAAGCCAGCAGCTTTCTTT. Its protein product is CASSQRQGWKPAAFF.

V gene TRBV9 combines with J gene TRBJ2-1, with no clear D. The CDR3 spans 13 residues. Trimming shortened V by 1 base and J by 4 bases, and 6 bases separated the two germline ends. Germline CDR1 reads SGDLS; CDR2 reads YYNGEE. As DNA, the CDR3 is TGTGCCAGCAGCGTATTCGGTTACAATGAGCAGTTCTTC. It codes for CASSVFGYNEQFF.

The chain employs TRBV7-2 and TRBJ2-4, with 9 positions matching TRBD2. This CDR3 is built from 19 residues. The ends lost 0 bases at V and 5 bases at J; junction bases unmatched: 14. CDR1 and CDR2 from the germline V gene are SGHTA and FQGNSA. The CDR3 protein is CASSLALAGGQERQNIQYF. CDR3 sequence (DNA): TGTGCCAGCAGCTTAGCTTTGGCGGGGGGGCAGGAACGGCAAAACATTCAGTACTTC.

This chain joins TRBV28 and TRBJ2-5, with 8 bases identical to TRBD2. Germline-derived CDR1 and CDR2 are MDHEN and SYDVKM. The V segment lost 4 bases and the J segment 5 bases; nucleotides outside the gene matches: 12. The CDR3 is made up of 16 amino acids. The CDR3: CASSSGTLAGRETQYF. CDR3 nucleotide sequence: TGTGCCAGCAGTTCCGGGACCCTAGCGGGCCGGGAGACCCAGTACTTC.

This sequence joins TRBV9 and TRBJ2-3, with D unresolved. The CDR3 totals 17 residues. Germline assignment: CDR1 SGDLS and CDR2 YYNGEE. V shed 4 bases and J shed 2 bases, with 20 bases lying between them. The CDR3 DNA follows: TGTGCCAGCAGCCCTACCTTAGCCGTTCTTCCCACAGATACGCAGTATTTT. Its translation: CASSPTLAVLPTDTQYF.

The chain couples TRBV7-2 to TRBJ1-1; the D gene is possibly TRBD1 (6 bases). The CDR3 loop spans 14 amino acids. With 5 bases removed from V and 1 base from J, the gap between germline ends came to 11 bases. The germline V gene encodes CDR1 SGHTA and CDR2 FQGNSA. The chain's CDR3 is CASSQPGQNTEAFF. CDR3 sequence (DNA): TGTGCCAGCAGCCAGCCGGGACAGAACACTGAAGCTTTCTTT.